In this sample, the clone carrying this T cell receptor beta chain turned up many times. The entry originates in a study of T-cell reconstitution after alpha-beta-depleted transplantation in children. Trimming removed 0 bases from V and 2 bases from J, with 17 bases in between. Germline values: CDR1 DFQATT, CDR2 SNEGSKA (reference sequence). The CDR3 contains 18 residues. Preparation of the TCRbeta library involved a method that used unique molecular identifiers. TCRdb itself ran the PCR reads through MiXCR, one entry per CDR3 protein. The sample records 200,000 to 250,000 distinct CDR3 sequences, about 12% being singletons.

This TCR came from a human donor who donated a stem cell graft to a child with acute lymphoblastic leukemia. The rearrangement links TRBV20-1 to TRBJ2-6, with D possibly called TRBD1 or TRBD2 (6 bases each). This specimen was PBMCs from the stem cell graft donor, taken from the stem cell graft. The CDR3 bases are TGCAGTGCTAGAGAAGGGGGGCCTTCCTTCCCTGGGGCCAACGTCCTGACTTTC. It encodes CSAREGGPSFPGANVLTF.